These T cell receptor beta chains were read from a single sample in a study of blood T cell repertoires in COVID-19. TCRdb keeps only in-frame clones here, not all; method: immunoSEQ multiplex PCR. The sample lists over 200,000 clones; roughly 89% were seen once. The specimen sequenced was PBMCs or T cells enriched from blood (not recorded which). These receptors all come from a man aged 30 to 45 who had been exposed to COVID-19. CDR3s include the opening cysteine and the closing phenylalanine or tryptophan. Each record gives: D gene, J gene, clone size, V gene, CDR3 DNA, CDR3 protein. D genes are given only for firm matches. Where a row states a size, it is once, few, many or the class of an expanded clone; other rows omit it.

D gene: TRBD1; J gene: TRBJ2-3; clone size: NA; V gene: TRBV7-2; CDR3 DNA: TGTGCCAGCAGCTTAGTTGGGACAGGGAGGACAGATACGCAGTATTTT; CDR3 protein: CASSLVGTGRTDTQYF
D gene: NA; J gene: TRBJ1-6; clone size: NA; V gene: TRBV30; CDR3 DNA: TGTGCCTGGTCCACCAGGGGCGGCAATTCACCCCTCCACTTT; CDR3 protein: CAWSTRGGNSPLHF
D gene: NA; J gene: TRBJ1-6; clone size: NA; V gene: TRBV4-2; CDR3 DNA: TGTGCCAGCGGCCACAGGGCATCACCCCTCCACTTT; CDR3 protein: CASGHRASPLHF
D gene: NA; J gene: TRBJ1-2; clone size: once; V gene: TRBV29-1; CDR3 DNA: TGCAGCGTTGAGAGCGGAGCTAACTATGGCTACACCTTC; CDR3 protein: CSVESGANYGYTF
D gene: TRBD1; J gene: TRBJ1-6; clone size: NA; V gene: TRBV2; CDR3 DNA: TGTGCCAGCAGTGCAGACAGGGGGAATTCACCCCTCCACTTT; CDR3 protein: CASSADRGNSPLHF
D gene: TRBD1; J gene: TRBJ1-6; clone size: NA; V gene: TRBV11-2; CDR3 DNA: TGTGCCAGCAGCCCTCAGGGGGGACAGGGGAATTCACCCCTCCACTTT; CDR3 protein: CASSPQGGQGNSPLHF
D gene: TRBD2; J gene: TRBJ2-7; clone size: NA; V gene: TRBV5-1; CDR3 DNA: TGCGCCAGCAGCTTGGAGAGCGGGGGTTCCTACGAGCAGTACTTC; CDR3 protein: CASSLESGGSYEQYF
D gene: NA; J gene: TRBJ1-5; clone size: NA; V gene: TRBV12-3/TRBV12-4; CDR3 DNA: TGTGCCAGCAGTTTTTCGGTGGCCCAGCATTTT; CDR3 protein: CASSFSVAQHF
D gene: TRBD1; J gene: TRBJ1-2; clone size: NA; V gene: TRBV28; CDR3 DNA: TGTGCCAGCAGTGGACGGGACAGGGGAAACGATATCTATGGCTACACCTTC; CDR3 protein: CASSGRDRGNDIYGYTF
D gene: NA; J gene: TRBJ2-5; clone size: NA; V gene: TRBV4-1; CDR3 DNA: TGCGCCAGCAGCCCGAGGTGGGGCGGGGCTGAGACCCAGTACTTC; CDR3 protein: CASSPRWGGAETQYF
D gene: TRBD1; J gene: TRBJ1-1; clone size: NA; V gene: TRBV7-9; CDR3 DNA: TGTGCCAGCAGCTCGAAGACAGGGATATTCGAAGCTTTCTTT; CDR3 protein: CASSSKTGIFEAFF
D gene: NA; J gene: TRBJ2-3; clone size: NA; V gene: TRBV7-9; CDR3 DNA: TGTGCCAGCAGCTCCCCCTATCGGGATACGCAGTATTTT; CDR3 protein: CASSSPYRDTQYF
D gene: NA; J gene: TRBJ1-2; clone size: few; V gene: TRBV21-1; CDR3 DNA: TGTGCCAGCAGCTCAAGATGTGCCGGGACAGGGAAATATGGCTACACCTTC; CDR3 protein: CASSSRCAGTGKYGYTF
D gene: NA; J gene: TRBJ2-7; clone size: NA; V gene: TRBV21-1; CDR3 DNA: TGTGCCAGCAGCGGCCTGAGTAGGGGACCCGGGGGGCTCTACGAGCAGTACTTC; CDR3 protein: CASSGLSRGPGGLYEQYF
D gene: TRBD2; J gene: TRBJ2-3; clone size: NA; V gene: TRBV9; CDR3 DNA: TGTGCCAGCAGCCAGACTAGCGGGGGAGCAGATACGCAGTATTTT; CDR3 protein: CASSQTSGGADTQYF
D gene: TRBD2; J gene: TRBJ2-5; clone size: NA; V gene: TRBV12-5; CDR3 DNA: TGTGCTAGTGTTCGATCGGACAGCGGGGGGGTCCAAGAGACCCAGTACTTC; CDR3 protein: CASVRSDSGGVQETQYF
D gene: TRBD1; J gene: TRBJ1-6; clone size: NA; V gene: TRBV5-5; CDR3 DNA: TGTGCCAGCAGCTTGAGGGGCACAGGGGATTCACCCCTCCACTTT; CDR3 protein: CASSLRGTGDSPLHF
D gene: NA; J gene: TRBJ2-7; clone size: NA; V gene: TRBV12-3/TRBV12-4; CDR3 DNA: TGTGCCAGCAGCGACAGTTTGGAGCAGTACTTC; CDR3 protein: CASSDSLEQYF
D gene: NA; J gene: TRBJ2-2; clone size: once; V gene: TRBV7-9; CDR3 DNA: TGTGCCAGCAGCTTGGTCGGGGCGAACACCGGGGAGCTGTTTTTT; CDR3 protein: CASSLVGANTGELFF
D gene: TRBD2; J gene: TRBJ2-3; clone size: NA; V gene: TRBV19; CDR3 DNA: TGTGCCAGTAGTATAGCTAGCGGGGTCAAAGATACGCAGTATTTT; CDR3 protein: CASSIASGVKDTQYF
D gene: NA; J gene: TRBJ2-7; clone size: few; V gene: TRBV4-1; CDR3 DNA: TGCGCCAGCAGCCAAGTAGGAGCGGTGCCGCTAATACCTTCCTACGAGCAGTACTTC; CDR3 protein: CASSQVGAVPLIPSYEQYF
D gene: TRBD1; J gene: TRBJ2-7; clone size: once; V gene: TRBV18; CDR3 DNA: TGTGCCAGCTCACCTAAACAGGGGGGAGCCGAGCAGTACTTC; CDR3 protein: CASSPKQGGAEQYF
D gene: NA; J gene: TRBJ1-6; clone size: NA; V gene: TRBV15; CDR3 DNA: TGTGCCACCGACTTCGGGACACCGAGCTCACCCCTCCACTTT; CDR3 protein: CATDFGTPSSPLHF